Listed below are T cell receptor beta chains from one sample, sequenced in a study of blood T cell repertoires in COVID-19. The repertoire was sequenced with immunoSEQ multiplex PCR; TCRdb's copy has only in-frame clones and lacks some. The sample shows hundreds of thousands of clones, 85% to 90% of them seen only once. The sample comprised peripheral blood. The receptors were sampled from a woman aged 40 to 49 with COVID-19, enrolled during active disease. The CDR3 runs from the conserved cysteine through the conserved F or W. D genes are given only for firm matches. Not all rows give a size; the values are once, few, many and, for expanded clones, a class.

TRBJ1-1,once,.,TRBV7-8,TGTGCCAGCAATAAACAGGGAACACACCCGAACACTGAAGCTTTCTTT,CASNKQGTHPNTEAFF
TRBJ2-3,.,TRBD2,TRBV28,TGTGCCAGCAGGTTCCGAACTAGCGGGAGGGCCGTAGATACGCAGTATTTT,CASRFRTSGRAVDTQYF
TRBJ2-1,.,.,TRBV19,TGTGCCACATCCCTATACAATGAGCAGTTCTTC,CATSLYNEQFF
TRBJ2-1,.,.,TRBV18,TGTGCCAGCTCACCACCGGGGAGGACAAAGGTCAATGAGCAGTTCTTC,CASSPPGRTKVNEQFF
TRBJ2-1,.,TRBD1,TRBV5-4,TGTGCCAGCAGCCCTAACAGGGGGTCCTACAATGAGCAGTTCTTC,CASSPNRGSYNEQFF
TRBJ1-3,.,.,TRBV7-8,TGTGCCAGCAGCTTAAATCTCTCTGGAAACACCATATATTTT,CASSLNLSGNTIYF
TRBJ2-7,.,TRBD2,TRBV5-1,TGCGCCAGCAGCTTGGAAGCGGGGGACTTCACCTACGAGCAGTACTTC,CASSLEAGDFTYEQYF
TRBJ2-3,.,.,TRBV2,TGTGCCAGCAGTGGGGCTTCCAGGGCCTCACTCACAGATACGCAGTATTTT,CASSGASRASLTDTQYF
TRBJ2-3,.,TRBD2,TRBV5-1,TGCGCCAGCAGCTCCGGGACTAGCGGGGGGCTGGCAGATACGCAGTATTTT,CASSSGTSGGLADTQYF
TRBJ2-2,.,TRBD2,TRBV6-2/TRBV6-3,TGTGCCAGCAGTTACCGATCGGGACTACCTAACACCGGGGAGCTGTTTTTT,CASSYRSGLPNTGELFF
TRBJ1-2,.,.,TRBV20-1,TGCAGTGCTAGGTGGGCGAGTAGCTACACCTTC,CSARWASSYTF
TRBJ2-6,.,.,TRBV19,TGTGCCAGTAGTACCTCACGGCGAACTAGGGATGGGGCCAACGTCCTGACTTTC,CASSTSRRTRDGANVLTF
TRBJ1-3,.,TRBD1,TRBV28,TGTGCCAGCAGTCAACTCACAGGGGTGCCTGGAAGCACCATATATTTT,CASSQLTGVPGSTIYF
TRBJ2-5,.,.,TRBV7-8,TGTGCCAGCAGCTTATTCATGAGCGGATCACAAGAGACCCAGTACTTC,CASSLFMSGSQETQYF
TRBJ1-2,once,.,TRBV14,TGTGCCAGCAGCTCCGTTTCTAACTATGGCTACACCTTC,CASSSVSNYGYTF
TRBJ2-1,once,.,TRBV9,TGTGCCAGCAGCGTAGCGGGAGTTTACAATGAGCAGTTCTTC,CASSVAGVYNEQFF
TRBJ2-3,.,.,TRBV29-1,TGCAGCGGTAAATCCTGGAGCGATACGCAGTATTTT,CSGKSWSDTQYF
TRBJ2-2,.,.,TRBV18,TGTGCCAGCTCGAGGGACATTAAAAACACCGGGGAGCTGTTTTTT,CASSRDIKNTGELFF
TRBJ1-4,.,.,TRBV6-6,TGTGCCAGCAGTTACGTACGGGATGGACTGTTTTTT,CASSYVRDGLFF
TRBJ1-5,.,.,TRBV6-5,TGTGCCAGCAGTTACGGGGGCCTCAATCAGCCCCAGCATTTT,CASSYGGLNQPQHF
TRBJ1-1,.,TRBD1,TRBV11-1,TGTGCCAGCAGATTAACAGGGGACACTGAAGCTTTCTTT,CASRLTGDTEAFF
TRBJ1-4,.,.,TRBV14,TGTGCCAGCAGCCACTCTGAAAAACTGTTTTTT,CASSHSEKLFF
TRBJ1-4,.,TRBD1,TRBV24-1,TGTGCCACCAGTGATCCCAGGGGGACCAATGAAAAACTGTTTTTT,CATSDPRGTNEKLFF
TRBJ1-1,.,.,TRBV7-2,TGTGCCAGCAGCACCCGGACAGTGAACACTGAAGCTTTCTTT,CASSTRTVNTEAFF
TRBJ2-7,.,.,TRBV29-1,TGCAGCGTCCAGACAGGATGGCCCTACGAGCAGTACTTC,CSVQTGWPYEQYF
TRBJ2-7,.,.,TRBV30,TGTGCCTGGAGCGCAGGGAGGAACGAGCAGTACTTC,CAWSAGRNEQYF
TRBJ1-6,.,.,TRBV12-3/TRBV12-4,TGTGCCAGCAGTCCGCAGGGAAATTCACCCCTCCACTTT,CASSPQGNSPLHF
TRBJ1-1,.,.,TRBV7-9,TGTGCCAGCAGCTTAAGCCTGGGGGGGAACACTGAAGCTTTCTTT,CASSLSLGGNTEAFF
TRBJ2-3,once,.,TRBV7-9,TGTGCCAGCAGCCCCCAGGCGGATACGCAGTATTTT,CASSPQADTQYF
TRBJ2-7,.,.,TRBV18,TGTGCCAGCTCACCTTTCACGACAATGAGCTCCTACGAGCAGTACTTC,CASSPFTTMSSYEQYF
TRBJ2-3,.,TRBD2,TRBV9,TGTGCCAGCAGCGTAGACCCCAGCGGGAGGGCCTCGGATACGCAGTATTTT,CASSVDPSGRASDTQYF
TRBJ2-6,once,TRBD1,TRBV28,TGTGCCAGCAGTGCAGCCGGGACAGGGAGCTCTGGGGCCAACGTCCTGACTTTC,CASSAAGTGSSGANVLTF